This is a list of T cell receptor beta chains from one sample in a study of glioma-infiltrating T cells after dendritic cell vaccination. TCRdb keeps only in-frame clones here, not all; method: immunoSEQ multiplex PCR. The sample has about 110,000 clones; nearly 90% are singletons. The sequencing here drew on blood, taken after dendritic cell vaccination. All receptors come from a human donor with glioblastoma. CDR3s include the opening cysteine and the closing phenylalanine or tryptophan. D genes are given only for firm matches.

CDR3 length	V gene	D gene	J gene	CDR3 protein	CDR3 DNA
13	TRBV6-5	-	TRBJ2-1	CASRGLPGYEQFF	TGTGCCAGCAGGGGACTTCCGGGCTATGAGCAGTTCTTC
15	TRBV2	-	TRBJ1-5	CASSDIRGGGQPQHF	TGTGCCAGCAGTGATATTCGGGGGGGCGGTCAGCCCCAGCATTTT
15	TRBV9	-	TRBJ2-2	CASSVDPGVGGELFF	TGTGCCAGCAGCGTCGATCCCGGGGTCGGCGGGGAGCTGTTTTTT
14	TRBV11-2	TRBD2	TRBJ2-2	CASRLAGNTGELFF	TGTGCCAGCAGACTAGCGGGGAACACCGGGGAGCTGTTTTTT
14	TRBV6-1	TRBD1	TRBJ1-2	CASSGWTGAYGYTF	TGTGCCAGCAGCGGCTGGACAGGGGCCTATGGCTACACCTTC
15	TRBV4-2	-	TRBJ2-7	CASSQGRVLGGEQYF	TGTGCCAGCAGCCAAGGGAGGGTCTTAGGGGGCGAGCAGTACTTC
16	TRBV5-8	-	TRBJ1-2	CASSFPGVRTNYGYTF	TGTGCCAGCAGCTTTCCAGGGGTTAGGACTAACTATGGCTACACCTTC
14	TRBV18	-	TRBJ1-1	CASSPTRGYTEAFF	TGTGCCAGCTCCCCCACAAGGGGATACACTGAAGCTTTCTTT
13	TRBV12-5	-	TRBJ2-2	CASGYGATGELFF	TGTGCTAGTGGTTACGGAGCTACCGGGGAGCTGTTTTTT
12	TRBV5-4	-	TRBJ1-1	CASSLEGREAFF	TGTGCCAGCAGCTTGGAAGGGAGGGAAGCTTTCTTT
14	TRBV11-1	TRBD1	TRBJ1-4	CASSLLAGGEKLFF	TGTGCCAGCAGCTTACTAGCAGGGGGTGAAAAACTGTTTTTT
16	TRBV28	-	TRBJ1-3	CASLVGGVSSGNTIYF	TGTGCCAGCTTAGTCGGGGGGGTAAGCTCTGGAAACACCATATATTTT
16	TRBV23-1	TRBD1	TRBJ1-5	CASSQLTGISNQPQHF	TGCGCCAGCAGTCAACTGACAGGGATAAGTAATCAGCCCCAGCATTTT
15	TRBV5-1	TRBD1	TRBJ2-2	CASSPGDRGTGELFF	TGCGCCAGCAGCCCGGGGGACAGGGGAACCGGGGAGCTGTTTTTT
14	TRBV4-1	TRBD1	TRBJ1-2	CASSPGQGNYGYTF	TGCGCCAGCAGCCCGGGACAGGGGAATTATGGCTACACCTTC
15	TRBV4-1	-	TRBJ1-1	CASSQLQGTVTEAFF	TGCGCCAGCAGCCAGTTACAGGGAACAGTAACTGAAGCTTTCTTT
14	TRBV7-9	-	TRBJ1-2	CASSPPTENYGYTF	TGTGCCAGCAGCCCACCGACAGAAAACTATGGCTACACCTTC
14	TRBV6-5	-	TRBJ1-2	CASSQLDSNYGYTF	TGTGCCAGCAGCCAATTGGACAGTAACTATGGCTACACCTTC
19	TRBV9	TRBD1	TRBJ2-4	CASSVGGGQGAIAKNIQYF	TGTGCCAGCAGCGTAGGAGGGGGACAGGGGGCGATAGCCAAAAACATTCAGTACTTC
13	TRBV5-1	-	TRBJ2-7	CASKRDGSYEQYF	TGCGCCAGCAAGCGAGACGGGTCCTACGAGCAGTACTTC